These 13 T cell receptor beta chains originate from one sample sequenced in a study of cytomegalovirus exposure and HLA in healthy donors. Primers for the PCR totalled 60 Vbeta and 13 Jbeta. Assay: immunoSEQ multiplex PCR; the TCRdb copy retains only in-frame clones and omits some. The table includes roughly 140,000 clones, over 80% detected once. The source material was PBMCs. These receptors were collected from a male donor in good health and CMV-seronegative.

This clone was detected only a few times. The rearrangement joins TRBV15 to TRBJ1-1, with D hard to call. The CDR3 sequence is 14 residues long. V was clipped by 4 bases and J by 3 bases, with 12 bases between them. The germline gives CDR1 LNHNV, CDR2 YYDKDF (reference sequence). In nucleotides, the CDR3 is TGTGCCACCAGCACGAGGATCGGGGACACTGAAGCTTTCTTT. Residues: CATSTRIGDTEAFF.

The CDR3 loop reads CASSFQEDEQFF. The CDR3 DNA follows: TGTGCCAGCAGTTTTCAGGAGGATGAGCAGTTCTTC. The chain joins TRBV28 to TRBJ2-1, with D perhaps TRBD2 (5 bases). V dropped 3 bases and J dropped 8 bases, with 8 bases sitting between them. The length of the CDR3 is 12 residues. Germline V gives CDR1 MDHEN, CDR2 SYDVKM.

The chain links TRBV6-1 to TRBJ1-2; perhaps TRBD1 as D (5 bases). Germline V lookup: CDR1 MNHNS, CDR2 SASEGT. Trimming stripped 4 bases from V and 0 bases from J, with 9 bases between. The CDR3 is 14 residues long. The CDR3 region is CASSGQSTNYGYTF. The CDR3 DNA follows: TGTGCCAGCAGTGGACAGTCGACTAACTATGGCTACACCTTC.

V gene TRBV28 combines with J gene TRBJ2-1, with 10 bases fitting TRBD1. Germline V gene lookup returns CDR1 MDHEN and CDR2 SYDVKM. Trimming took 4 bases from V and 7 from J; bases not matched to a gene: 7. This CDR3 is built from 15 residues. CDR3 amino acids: CASSSGTGALNEQFF. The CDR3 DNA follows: TGTGCCAGCAGTTCCGGGACAGGGGCGCTGAATGAGCAGTTCTTC.

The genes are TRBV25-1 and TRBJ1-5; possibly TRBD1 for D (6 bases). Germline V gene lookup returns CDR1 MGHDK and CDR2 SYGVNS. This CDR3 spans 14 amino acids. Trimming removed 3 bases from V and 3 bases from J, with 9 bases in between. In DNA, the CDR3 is TGTGCCAGCAGTGAGCAGGGGACCAATCAGCCCCAGCATTTT. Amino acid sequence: CASSEQGTNQPQHF.

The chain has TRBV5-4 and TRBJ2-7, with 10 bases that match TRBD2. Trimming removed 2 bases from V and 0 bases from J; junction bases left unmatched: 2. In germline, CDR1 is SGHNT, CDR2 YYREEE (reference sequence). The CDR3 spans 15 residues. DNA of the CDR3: TGTGCCAGCAGCTTACTAGCGGGAAGCTCCTACGAGCAGTACTTC. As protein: CASSLLAGSSYEQYF. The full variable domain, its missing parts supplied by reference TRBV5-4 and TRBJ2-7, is ETGVTQSPTHLIKTRGQQVTLRCSSQSGHNTVSWYQQALGQGPQFIFQYYREEENGRGNFPPRFSGLQFPNYSSELNVNALELDDSALYLCASSLLAGSSYEQYFGPGTRLTVT.

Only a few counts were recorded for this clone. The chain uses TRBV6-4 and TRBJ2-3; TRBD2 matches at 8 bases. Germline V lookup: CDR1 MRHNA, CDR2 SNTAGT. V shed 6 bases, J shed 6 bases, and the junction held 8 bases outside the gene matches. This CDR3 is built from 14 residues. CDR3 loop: CASSPRGGADTQYF. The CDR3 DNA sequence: TGTGCCAGCAGCCCACGGGGGGGCGCGGATACGCAGTATTTT.

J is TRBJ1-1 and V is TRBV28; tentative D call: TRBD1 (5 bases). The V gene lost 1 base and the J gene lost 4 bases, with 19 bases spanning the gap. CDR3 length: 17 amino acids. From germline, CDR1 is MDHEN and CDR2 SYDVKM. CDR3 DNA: TGTGCCAGCAGTTTATCCCGGAGGGCAGGGATGGTCACTGAAGCTTTCTTT. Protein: CASSLSRRAGMVTEAFF. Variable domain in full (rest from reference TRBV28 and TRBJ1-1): DVKVTQSSRYLVKRTGEKVFLECVQDMDHENMFWYRQDPGLGLRLIYFSYDVKMKEKGDIPEGYSVSREKKERFSLILESASTNQTSMYLCASSLSRRAGMVTEAFFGQGTRLTVV.

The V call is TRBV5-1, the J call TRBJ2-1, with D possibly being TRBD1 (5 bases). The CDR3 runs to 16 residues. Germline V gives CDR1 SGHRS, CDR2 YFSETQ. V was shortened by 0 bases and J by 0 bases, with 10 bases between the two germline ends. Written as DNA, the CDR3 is TGCGCCAGCAGCTTGGATTCCAGGGTCTCCTACAATGAGCAGTTCTTC. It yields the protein CASSLDSRVSYNEQFF.

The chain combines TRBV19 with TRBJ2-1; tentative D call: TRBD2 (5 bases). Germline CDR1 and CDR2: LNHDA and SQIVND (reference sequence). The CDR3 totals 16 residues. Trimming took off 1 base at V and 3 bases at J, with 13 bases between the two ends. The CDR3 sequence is CASSIGGLNYYNEQFF. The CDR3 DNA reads TGTGCCAGTAGTATAGGAGGACTCAATTACTACAATGAGCAGTTCTTC.

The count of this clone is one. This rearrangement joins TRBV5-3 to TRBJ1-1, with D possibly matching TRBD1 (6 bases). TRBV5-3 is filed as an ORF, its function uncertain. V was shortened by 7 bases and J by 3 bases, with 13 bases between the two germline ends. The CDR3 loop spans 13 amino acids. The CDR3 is CARHGTNYTEAFF. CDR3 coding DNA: TGTGCCAGACACGGGACAAACTACACTGAAGCTTTCTTT.

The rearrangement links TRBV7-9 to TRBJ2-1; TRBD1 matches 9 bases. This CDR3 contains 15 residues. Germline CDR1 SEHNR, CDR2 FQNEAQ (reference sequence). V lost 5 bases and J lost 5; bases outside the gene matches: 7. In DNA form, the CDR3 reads TGTGCCAGCAGCCCACCGGGACAGGGAAACAATGAGCAGTTCTTC. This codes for CASSPPGQGNNEQFF.

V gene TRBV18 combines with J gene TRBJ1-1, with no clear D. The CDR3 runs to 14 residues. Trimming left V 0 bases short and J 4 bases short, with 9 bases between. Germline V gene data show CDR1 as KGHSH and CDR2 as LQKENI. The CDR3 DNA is TGTGCCAGCTCACCACCGGTCAGTCTCACTGAAGCTTTCTTT. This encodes CASSPPVSLTEAFF. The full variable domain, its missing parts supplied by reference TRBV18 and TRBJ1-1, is NAGVMQNPRHLVRRRGQEARLRCSPMKGHSHVYWYRQLPEEGLKFMVYLQKENIIDESGMPKERFSAEFPKEGPSILRIQQVVRGDSAAYFCASSPPVSLTEAFFGQGTRLTVV.